This paragraph reports one T cell receptor (beta chain). What it recognizes is unknown. CDR1 is LNHDA, CDR2 SQIVND, per germline (reference sequence). This CDR3 comprises 17 residues. Trimming cost V 2 bases and J 6 bases, with 19 bases left between them. These data belong to a study of cytomegalovirus exposure and HLA in healthy donors. Study-level findings and limits: Later analysis reportedly placed an Asian-associated ancestry cluster below the roughly 700-donor mean in N-insertions. When presence/absence was analysed, sequencing depth was taken to be roughly uniform across donors.

The PCR contained 60 Vbeta and 13 Jbeta primers. The protocol was immunoSEQ multiplex PCR, while the TCRdb copy is restricted to in-frame clones and leaves out a portion. The table includes 60,000 to 75,000 clones, under 85% detected once. The receptor comes from a woman aged 25 to 45 in good health and CMV-seronegative. The sequencing sample was made of PBMCs. This chain links TRBV19 with TRBJ2-2; D possibly corresponds to TRBD1 (5 bases). DNA of the CDR3: TGTGCCAGTAGTATAATTCCCCCAGGGCGGAGACCCGGGGAGCTGTTTTTT. Its protein product is CASSIIPPGRRPGELFF.